This record concerns one TCR beta chain sequence. Germline V gene data show CDR1 as SGHVS and CDR2 as FNYEAQ. Trimming took 7 bases from V and 0 from J, leaving 16 bases between them. This CDR3 has 16 residues. This sample was taken from a study of shared clonotypes between healthy human individuals. The table came from immunoSEQ multiplex PCR; TCRdb's copy has only in-frame clones and leaves some out. This table holds millions of clones, approximately 94% found once. Naive CD8 cells, CD45RO-negative and positively selected for CCR7, excluded terminally differentiated effector memory CD45RA+ cells. The sample consisted of naive CD8+ T cells from PBMCs. The sequence was obtained from a man aged 18 to 30 in good health. Some clones in this sample may be carry-over from other donors' samples. The chain is built from TRBV7-6 and TRBJ2-1, with unresolved D. The CDR3 here is CASTQLPTRSYNEQFF. Written as DNA, the CDR3 is TGTGCCAGCACCCAATTACCCACACGCTCCTACAATGAGCAGTTCTTC.